A selection of T cell receptor beta chains follows, all from one sample in a study of OX40 agonist ivuxolimab in advanced cancers. TCRdb keeps only in-frame clones here, not all; method: immunoSEQ multiplex PCR. The table has about 94,000 clones, about nine tenths seen once; the top ten hold just over 0.3%. Specimen: CD4+ or CD8+ T cells sorted from blood, collected in a trial of the OX40 agonist ivuxolimab. The receptor source for this set is an adult with an advanced solid tumor such as melanoma, head and neck, liver or kidney cancer. Each CDR3 is given with its conserved first and last residue. The D gene is left open where the match is weak. Only part of the rows carry a size: once, few, many, or a class if the clone is expanded.

clone_size	d_call	v_call	j_call	cdr3_nt	cdr3_aa
.	.	TRBV6-5	TRBJ2-7	TGTGCCAGCAGTGGCGAGCAGTACTTC	CASSGEQYF
.	TRBD1	TRBV4-2	TRBJ1-2	TGTGCCAGCAGAGCAGGGGTACAGGGGACCTATGGCTACACCTTC	CASRAGVQGTYGYTF
once	.	TRBV14	TRBJ2-5	TGTGCCAGCAGCGTGGGACTGCGAGAGACCCAGTACTTC	CASSVGLRETQYF
.	.	TRBV5-4	TRBJ2-3	TGTGCCAGCAGGGTGGAGCAGTTCACAGATACGCAGTATTTT	CASRVEQFTDTQYF
.	TRBD1	TRBV6-5	TRBJ1-3	TGTGCCAGCAGTTACTCCGCGGGACAGGGCGGAAACACCATATATTTT	CASSYSAGQGGNTIYF
once	.	TRBV4-1	TRBJ2-7	TGCGCCAGCAGCCAAGAAAAGAAGACCTACGAGCAGTACTTC	CASSQEKKTYEQYF
.	.	TRBV19	TRBJ1-2	TGTGCCAGTAGTAGGCAGGATCCACCCTATGGCTACACCTTC	CASSRQDPPYGYTF
.	TRBD1	TRBV6-5	TRBJ1-1	TGTGCCAGCAGTTACTCGGGTTCAGGGGGCACTGAAGCTTTCTTT	CASSYSGSGGTEAFF
.	TRBD2	TRBV9	TRBJ2-3	TGTGCCAGCAGCGTAAGAATAGCGGGGGAGGTGGGCACAGATACGCAGTATTTT	CASSVRIAGEVGTDTQYF
.	.	TRBV5-6	TRBJ1-3	TGTGCCAGCAGCTTAATCGAGGGGGGATACTCTGGAAACACCATATATTTT	CASSLIEGGYSGNTIYF
.	.	TRBV10-1	TRBJ2-2	TGCGCCAGCAGTGAATTGAGGACCGGGGAGCTGTTTTTT	CASSELRTGELFF
.	.	TRBV6-1	TRBJ2-3	TGTGCCAGCAGTGACTCGGCCCGTACGCAGTATTTT	CASSDSARTQYF
.	TRBD1	TRBV5-1	TRBJ2-6	TGCGCCAGCAGCTCGACCACAGGGGTTACTATTGCTGGGGCCAACGTCCTGACTTTC	CASSSTTGVTIAGANVLTF
.	.	TRBV19	TRBJ2-2	TGTGCCAGTAGTACACAAGGGGCCTCGAACACCGGGGAGCTGTTTTTT	CASSTQGASNTGELFF
few	TRBD2	TRBV5-1	TRBJ2-4	TGCGCCAGCAGCTTGTGGGAGGGAGACAAAAACATTCAGTACTTC	CASSLWEGDKNIQYF
.	TRBD2	TRBV28	TRBJ2-1	TGTGCCAGCACCCGAAGGGGGACTAGCGGAAGCAATGAGCAGTTCTTC	CASTRRGTSGSNEQFF
.	TRBD1	TRBV27	TRBJ1-5	TGTGCCAGCAGTTCCCGGGACAGACCTTTTAGCAATCAGCCCCAGCATTTT	CASSSRDRPFSNQPQHF
.	.	TRBV5-1	TRBJ2-2	TGCGCCAGCAGCTTGGAGGCTCGGGCGAACACCGGGGAGCTGTTTTTT	CASSLEARANTGELFF
.	.	TRBV6-1	TRBJ1-1	TGTGCCAGCAGTTATTCGGTGAACACTGAAGCTTTCTTT	CASSYSVNTEAFF
once	.	TRBV5-1	TRBJ2-1	TGCGCCAGCAGCTTCCAGGGACACAATGAGCAGTTCTTC	CASSFQGHNEQFF
.	.	TRBV20-1	TRBJ1-1	TGCAGTGCTTGTTTGTCGGACGAAGCTTTCTTT	CSACLSDEAFF
.	.	TRBV2	TRBJ1-1	TGTGCCAGTGTATTGTACACTGAAGCTTTCTTT	CASVLYTEAFF
.	TRBD1	TRBV6-5	TRBJ1-1	TGTGCCAGCAGTAAACGACAGGGGTGGAACACTGAAGCTTTCTTT	CASSKRQGWNTEAFF
once	TRBD2	TRBV7-9	TRBJ2-5	TGTGCCAGCAGGGGGACTAGCGGGACTAAGATGACCCAGTACTTC	CASRGTSGTKMTQYF
.	TRBD1	TRBV7-8	TRBJ2-5	TGTGCCAGCGGGGACAGGGTAGGGCAAGAGACCCAGTACTTC	CASGDRVGQETQYF